Shown below are 30 T cell receptor beta chains from a single sample sequenced in a study of blood T cells in healthy people across ages. A second PCR of about 7 to 11 cycles used a sample-barcoded 5' primer and a J-beta primer mix. TCRdb re-derived calls from the 5' RACE reads in MiXCR, one entry per CDR3 protein. Here the sample spans 550,000 to 600,000 distinct CDR3 sequences, 40% to 50% being singletons. Material for sequencing was blood. These receptors all come from a man older than 75 in good health.

A few counts support this clonotype. J is TRBJ1-3 and V is TRBV6-6, with D unresolved. Looked up from germline, CDR1 is MNHNY and CDR2 is SVGAGI (reference sequence). With 5 bases removed from V and 0 bases from J, the gap between germline ends came to 14 bases. The CDR3 totals 16 residues. CDR3 residues: CASSTYAPSSGNTIYF. The CDR3 DNA reads TGTGCCAGCAGTACCTACGCCCCGAGCTCTGGAAACACCATATATTTT.

In its sample, this clonotype was seen a few times. The genes are TRBV9 and TRBJ2-7; D is undetermined. The CDR3 totals 15 residues. Germline V gene data show CDR1 as SGDLS and CDR2 as YYNGEE. V was clipped by 0 bases and J by 2 bases, with 12 bases between them. The CDR3 DNA sequence: TGTGCCAGCAGCGTAGGACAAGCTGGGGCCTACGAGCAGTACTTC. Its translation is CASSVGQAGAYEQYF.

The chain joins TRBV7-2 to TRBJ1-1; D may be TRBD1 (6 bases). The CDR3 is 14 amino acids. Germline CDR1 SGHTA, CDR2 FQGNSA. The ends were cut back, 1 base at V and 5 bases at J, with 11 bases in the middle. CDR3 residues: CASSLGGARTEAFF. In DNA form, the CDR3 reads TGTGCCAGCAGCTTAGGGGGGGCGCGGACTGAAGCTTTCTTT.

Note on this clonotype: The junction departs from the called germline gene at one end, perhaps through a read error. CDR3 region: CVISESGEQYF. The CDR3 region has the DNA TGTGTCATCAGTGAGTCGGGCGAGCAGTACTTC. The chain links TRBV10-3 to TRBJ2-7; D is unresolved. Germline CDR1 ENHRY, CDR2 SYGVKD. The CDR3 runs 11 residues.

This clonotype appeared a few times. This sequence joins TRBV5-5 and TRBJ2-3, with D unclear. Germline V gene sequence: CDR1 SGHKS, CDR2 YYEKEE (reference sequence). This CDR3 is 14 amino acids long. V dropped 5 bases and J dropped 6 bases, with 16 bases sitting between them. CDR3: CASRVVQIIDTQYF. As DNA, the CDR3 is TGTGCCAGCAGGGTGGTACAGATCATCGATACGCAGTATTTT.

CDR3 residues: CSARDRPVSYNEQYF. DNA for the CDR3: TGCAGTGCTAGAGATCGCCCAGTATCCTACAATGAGCAGTACTTC. This rearrangement joins TRBV20-1 to TRBJ2-5; D is uncertain. The CDR3 has 15 residues. V gave up 0 bases and J gave up 11 bases, with 22 bases separating them. From germline, CDR1 is DFQATT and CDR2 SNEGSKA (reference sequence).

The V gene is TRBV20-1, the J gene TRBJ2-5; a weak D match, TRBD2 (5 bases). Germline V gives CDR1 DFQATT, CDR2 SNEGSKA (reference sequence). CDR3 length: 11 residues. The CDR3, as DNA: TGCAGCTATAGAGGGTCGGAGACCCAGTACTTC. Encoded protein: CSYRGSETQYF.

This rearrangement joins TRBV24-1 to TRBJ1-2; possibly TRBD1 for D (5 bases). Germline CDR1 reads KGHDR; CDR2 reads SFDVKD. V gave up 2 bases and J gave up 3 bases, with 9 bases separating them. The CDR3 is made up of 14 amino acids. The CDR3 protein is CATSDSARDYGYTF. CDR3 nucleotide sequence: TGTGCCACCAGTGATTCCGCCAGGGACTATGGCTACACCTTC.

Notes on this clonotype: A much larger clone lies one base from this, so it may be a read error. The chain uses TRBV6-5 and TRBJ1-1; D may be TRBD1 (5 bases). V lost 0 bases, J lost 10 bases, and 15 bases lay in between. This CDR3 is 14 amino acids long. CDR1 is MNHEY, CDR2 SVGAGI, per germline. CDR3 residues: CASSYSMPGGVAFF. In nucleotides, the CDR3 is TGTGCCAGCAGTTACTCGATGCCGGGAGGGGTAGCTTTCTTT.

A few counts support this clonotype. The J gene is TRBJ2-7, the V gene TRBV29-1; D is perhaps TRBD1 or TRBD2 (5 bases each). CDR1 is SQVTM, CDR2 ANQGSEA, per germline. V dropped 3 bases and J dropped 3 bases, with 12 bases sitting between them. This CDR3 spans 13 amino acids. CDR3 protein: CSVEGDRSYEQYF. DNA of the CDR3: TGCAGCGTTGAGGGGGATCGAAGCTACGAGCAGTACTTC.

The V and J genes are TRBV6-2 or TRBV6-3 and TRBJ2-1, with 9 nucleotides matching TRBD2. Germline assignment: CDR1 MNHEY and CDR2 SVGEGT. This CDR3 contains 16 residues. The trim removed 5 bases at V and 7 bases at J, leaving 12 bases unmatched. The CDR3 DNA is TGTGCCAGCAGTAACCTCGGGCGGGGGGGCCAAAATGAGCAGTTCTTC. Translation gives CASSNLGRGGQNEQFF.

The chain recombines TRBV20-1 with TRBJ2-1; a possible D gene is TRBD1 (6 bases). The CDR3 length is 11 residues. CDR1 is DFQATT, CDR2 SNEGSKA, per germline (reference sequence). Trimming shortened V by 7 bases and J by 7 bases, and 11 bases separated the two germline ends. CDR3 bases: TGCAGTGTACTGGGGGCGAATGAGCAGTTCTTC. Translating gives CSVLGANEQFF.

This clonotype was detected many times. This chain links TRBV5-4 with TRBJ2-7; a weak D match, TRBD1 (5 bases). Germline values: CDR1 SGHNT, CDR2 YYREEE (reference sequence). Trimming took 4 bases from V and 2 from J, leaving 10 bases between them. The length of the CDR3 is 13 residues. CDR3 in amino acids: CASSPAGPYEQYF. For the CDR3, the DNA is TGTGCCAGCAGCCCGGCAGGGCCCTACGAGCAGTACTTC.

This chain links TRBV7-9 with TRBJ2-6, with TRBD2 as a possible D gene (6 bases). CDR1 SEHNR and CDR2 FQNEAQ come from the germline V gene (reference sequence). The CDR3 has 19 residues. V was clipped by 4 bases and J by 0 bases, with 19 bases between them. The CDR3 DNA sequence: TGTGCCAGCAGCTCGAGGCGGGGCAGACTTAGCTCTGGGGCCAACGTCCTGACTTTC. Translation: CASSSRRGRLSSGANVLTF.

The chain employs TRBV10-3 and TRBJ1-1; the D gene is possibly TRBD1 (6 bases). CDR1 and CDR2 (germline): ENHRY, SYGVKD. This CDR3 comprises 16 residues. Trimming removed 7 bases at V and 0 bases at J, with 18 bases between. CDR3 protein: CAINPGGLVMNTEAFF. The CDR3 DNA sequence: TGTGCCATCAACCCGGGGGGGCTGGTGATGAACACTGAAGCTTTCTTT.

The chain recombines TRBV20-1 with TRBJ2-5, with D possibly being TRBD1 or TRBD2 (5 bases each). V lost 3 bases to trimming and J lost 3 bases, with 11 bases between them. CDR3 length equals 13 residues. Germline V gene lookup returns CDR1 DFQATT and CDR2 SNEGSKA (reference sequence). For the CDR3, the DNA is TGCAGTGCTAGGGGGGACGTAGAAGAGACCCAGTACTTC. Translation gives CSARGDVEETQYF.

The chain has TRBV11-2 and TRBJ2-5, with D possibly TRBD2 on 5 matching bases. The CDR3 contains 15 residues. Germline V gene lookup returns CDR1 SGHAT and CDR2 FQNNGV. The V end was cut by 5 bases, the J end by 5 bases, with 18 bases between. The CDR3 loop reads CASSTELGVGETQYF. The CDR3 coding sequence is TGTGCCAGCAGCACCGAACTGGGAGTGGGGGAGACCCAGTACTTC.

Note on this clonotype: This may arise from a read error, as a much more abundant clone is one base away. The chain joins TRBV29-1 to TRBJ2-7, with D possibly called TRBD1 or TRBD2 (5 bases each). This CDR3 comprises 12 residues. Trimming removed 6 bases from V and 0 bases from J, with 9 bases in between. The germline CDR1 and CDR2 sequences are SQVTM and ANQGSEA. The CDR3 sequence is CSVAGASYEQYF. The CDR3 DNA reads TGCAGCGTGGCCGGGGCCTCCTACGAGCAGTACTTC.

CDR3 residues: CASSGGLAGKTDTQYF. CDR3 nucleotides: TGTGCCAGCAGTGGGGGACTAGCGGGAAAAACAGATACGCAGTATTTT. The chain links TRBV6-2 or TRBV6-3 to TRBJ2-3; 13 bases are a match to TRBD2. Per the germline V gene, CDR1 is MNHEY and CDR2 is SVGEGT. The junction had 5 bases not matched to a gene; V was cut back by 5 bases and J by 3 bases. This CDR3 has 16 residues.

The V gene is TRBV7-8, the J gene TRBJ2-1, with a weak D call TRBD1 (5 bases). Germline-derived CDR1 and CDR2 are SGHVS and FQNEAQ. Between the trimmed V and J ends, which lost 5 bases and 7 bases, there was a span of 15 bases. The CDR3 loop spans 14 amino acids. CDR3 bases: TGTGCCAGCAGCCCGCGGACACTTTTGAATGAGCAGTTCTTC. Its translation: CASSPRTLLNEQFF. Using reference TRBV7-8 and TRBJ2-1 for the parts outside the CDR3, the full variable domain is GAGVSQSPRYKVAKRGQDVALRCDPISGHVSLFWYQQALGQGPEFLTYFQNEAQLDKSGLPSDRFFAERPEGSVSTLKIQRTQQEDSAVYLCASSPRTLLNEQFFGPGTRLTVL.

The genes are TRBV20-1 and TRBJ2-1; D is possibly TRBD1 or TRBD2 (5 bases each). V gave up 5 bases and J gave up 5 bases, with 16 bases separating them. Germline V CDR1 and CDR2: DFQATT, SNEGSKA (reference sequence). The CDR3 consists of 14 residues. The CDR3 sequence is CSAPVAGADNEQFF. In DNA form, the CDR3 reads TGCAGTGCTCCTGTAGCCGGGGCCGACAATGAGCAGTTCTTC.

The chain employs TRBV7-2 and TRBJ2-5; D unclear. Germline V lookup: CDR1 SGHTA, CDR2 FQGNSA. This CDR3 is built from 14 residues. Between the trimmed V and J ends, which lost 3 bases and 11 bases, there was a span of 19 bases. The CDR3 region has the DNA TGTGCCAGCAGCTTTGGCAGCACCTACAATGAGCAGTACTTC. Protein: CASSFGSTYNEQYF.

The chain links TRBV28 to TRBJ2-1; 16 nucleotides line up with TRBD2. This CDR3 contains 15 residues. Germline CDR1 MDHEN, CDR2 SYDVKM. With V trimmed by 8 bases and J by 9 bases, 7 bases remained unmatched. The CDR3 spells CASGGTSGRASEQFF. DNA of the CDR3: TGTGCCAGCGGCGGGACTAGCGGGAGGGCCAGTGAGCAGTTCTTC.

To note about this clonotype: A much larger clone sits a single nucleotide away, making a read error possible. J is TRBJ2-5 and V is TRBV7-9; D is perhaps TRBD2 (5 bases). The germline V gene encodes CDR1 SEHNR and CDR2 FQNEAQ (reference sequence). The V and J ends lost 2 bases and 11 bases respectively, with 12 bases between them. The CDR3 runs 12 residues. For the CDR3, the DNA is TGTGCCAGCAGCTTACCGGGAAATGAGCAGTACTTC. This translates into CASSLPGNEQYF. The whole variable domain, filled in from reference TRBV7-9 and TRBJ2-5, reads DTGVSQNPRHKITKRGQNVTFRCDPISEHNRLYWYRQTLGQGPEFLTYFQNEAQLEKSRLLSDRFSAERPKGSFSTLEIQRTEQGDSAMYLCASSLPGNEQYFGPGTRLLVL.

Only a few counts were recorded for this clonotype. V usage is TRBV3-1 and J usage is TRBJ2-5; tentatively, D is TRBD2 (6 bases). The length of the CDR3 is 15 residues. V lost 3 bases to trimming and J lost 1 base, with 12 bases between them. Germline lookup yields CDR1 LGHDT and CDR2 YNNKEL (reference sequence). CDR3 residues: CASSQYAGSQETQYF. The CDR3, as DNA: TGTGCCAGCAGCCAGTATGCGGGGTCCCAAGAGACCCAGTACTTC.

The chain has TRBV27 and TRBJ2-4, with TRBD2 as a possible D gene (5 bases). V dropped 8 bases and J dropped 13 bases, with 21 bases sitting between them. Germline V gene sequence: CDR1 MNHEY, CDR2 SMNVEV (reference sequence). This CDR3 region has 13 residues. The CDR3 protein is CASGTGSSYKQYF. CDR3 DNA sequence: TGTGCCAGCGGTACTGGGAGCTCCTACAAGCAGTACTTC.

The rearrangement links TRBV7-9 to TRBJ1-2, with TRBD1 matching 8 bases. V was pared by 5 bases and J by 5 bases, with 10 bases of the junction left unmatched. The CDR3 extends over 15 amino acids. Looked up from germline, CDR1 is SEHNR and CDR2 is FQNEAQ (reference sequence). CDR3 bases: TGTGCCAGCAGCCACGACGGGACAGGCCTATATGGCTACACCTTC. Its translation is CASSHDGTGLYGYTF.

The rearrangement uses TRBV6-4 and TRBJ2-2; 7 bases match TRBD1. CDR1 is MRHNA, CDR2 SNTAGT, per germline. With 4 bases clipped from V and 4 bases from J, the junction kept 18 bases outside the gene matches. The CDR3 covers 19 residues. This chain's CDR3 is CASSAQPATGIGSTGELFF. The CDR3 region has the DNA TGTGCCAGCAGTGCCCAACCCGCGACAGGGATTGGGAGCACCGGGGAGCTGTTTTTT.

The chain uses TRBV10-3 and TRBJ2-7; 9 bases are shared with TRBD2. Germline loops: CDR1 ENHRY, CDR2 SYGVKD. CDR3 length equals 13 residues. The junction had 4 bases not matched to a gene; V was cut back by 8 bases and J by 2 bases. CDR3 in DNA: TGTGCCATCGCTAGCGGGGTACCCTACGAGCAGTACTTC. Translated, it gives CAIASGVPYEQYF.

This clonotype was counted only a few times. The rearrangement joins TRBV9 to TRBJ2-3, with D perhaps TRBD2 (5 bases). The CDR3 loop spans 15 amino acids. V was trimmed by 3 bases and J by 2 bases, leaving 13 bases between them. CDR1 SGDLS and CDR2 YYNGEE come from the germline V gene. CDR3 coding DNA: TGTGCCAGCAGCGGGAGACTATTCGCCACAGATACGCAGTATTTT. It translates to CASSGRLFATDTQYF.